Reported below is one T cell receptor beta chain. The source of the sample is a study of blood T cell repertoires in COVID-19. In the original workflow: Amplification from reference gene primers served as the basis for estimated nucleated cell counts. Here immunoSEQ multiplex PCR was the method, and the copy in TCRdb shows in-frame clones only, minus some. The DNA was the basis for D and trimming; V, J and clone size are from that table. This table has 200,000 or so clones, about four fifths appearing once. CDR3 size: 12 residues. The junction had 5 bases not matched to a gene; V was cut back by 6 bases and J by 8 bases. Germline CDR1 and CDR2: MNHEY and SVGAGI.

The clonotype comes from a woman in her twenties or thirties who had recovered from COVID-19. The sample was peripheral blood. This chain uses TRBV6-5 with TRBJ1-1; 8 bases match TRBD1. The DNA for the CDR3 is TGTGCCAGCAGCCGCGGGGACAGGGAAGCTTTCTTT. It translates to CASSRGDREAFF.